The clone carrying this T cell receptor beta chain showed up just a few times. Its cognate antigen is unknown. These data originate in a study of glioma-infiltrating T cells. Study-wide background: Dexamethasone exposure before glioma surgery was limited to six or fewer days. Study conclusions and caveats: Non-neoplastic patients had below-expected tissue-blood divergence, while all gliomas exceeded expectation. Shared blood CDR3 signature motifs marked patients with low tissue-blood divergence.

The iRepertoire nested amplicon-rescue multiplex PCR amplified TCR alpha and beta CDR3s from RNA. Tissue mRNA or PBMC total RNA, about 85-400 ng, went into one-step reverse transcription and amplification. TCRdb called the multiplex PCR reads again in MiXCR, with one record for every CDR3 protein. The sample includes more than 350,000 distinct CDR3 sequences, about 40% of them seen just once. The germline V and J ends were trimmed by 4 bases and 3 bases, with 7 bases remaining between them. The CDR3 extends over 13 amino acids. Germline CDR1 reads SNHLY; CDR2 reads FYNNEI. The origin of this receptor is a human donor with low-grade glioma or glioblastoma, undergoing nonglioma brain surgery, or in good health (not recorded which). The sequenced material came from glioma tissue, nonneoplastic brain tissue, or PBMCs (not recorded which). The gene calls are TRBV2 and TRBJ2-1; no clear D. DNA of the CDR3: TGTGCCAGCAGTGGGGTCAGCTACAATGAGCAGTTCTTC. Its protein is CASSGVSYNEQFF.